This T cell receptor beta chain was identified in a study of shared clonotypes between healthy human individuals. Study overall: Per donor, three plates held CD4 naive cells, three held CD4 memory, two held CD8 naive and one held CD8 memory.

A few counts support this clone. What it recognizes is unknown. The study's findings and limits: Relative to their counterparts shared across all four donors, non-shared clonotypes exhibited diminished generation probabilities.

Trimming cost V 8 bases and J 7 bases, with 14 bases left between them. The CDR3 consists of 12 residues. The germline V gene encodes CDR1 MNHEY and CDR2 SVGAGI. The method was immunoSEQ multiplex PCR; TCRdb's version includes in-frame clones alone and lacks a portion of them. The sample contains roughly 330,000 clones, around 67% of which appear only once. This TCR came from a man aged 25 to 45 in good health. Sequences were obtained from memory CD4+ T cells sorted from blood. Subset noted: CD45RA-negative fraction. V and J are TRBV6-5 and TRBJ2-5, with D tentatively TRBD1 (6 bases). The CDR3 loop reads CASVEEGGTQYF. The CDR3 bases are TGTGCCAGCGTGGAGGAAGGGGGGACCCAGTACTTC.